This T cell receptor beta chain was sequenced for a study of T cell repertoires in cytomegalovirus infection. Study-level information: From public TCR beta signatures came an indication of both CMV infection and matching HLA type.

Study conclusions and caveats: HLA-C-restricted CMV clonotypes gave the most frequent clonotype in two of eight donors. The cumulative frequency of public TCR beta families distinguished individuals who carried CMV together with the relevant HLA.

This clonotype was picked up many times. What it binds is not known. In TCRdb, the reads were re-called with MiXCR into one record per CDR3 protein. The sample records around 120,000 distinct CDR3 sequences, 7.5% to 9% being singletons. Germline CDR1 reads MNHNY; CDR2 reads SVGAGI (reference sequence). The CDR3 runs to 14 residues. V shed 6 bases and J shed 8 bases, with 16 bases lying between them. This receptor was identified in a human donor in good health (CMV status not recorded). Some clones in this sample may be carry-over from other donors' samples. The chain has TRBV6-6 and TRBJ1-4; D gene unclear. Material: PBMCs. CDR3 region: CASSLNTEFEKLFF. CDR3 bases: TGTGCCAGCAGCCTCAATACGGAGTTCGAAAAACTGTTTTTT.